The 19 T cell receptor beta chains listed next were all sequenced from one sample in a study of patients and donors after allogeneic stem cell transplantation. TCRdb reprocessed the RT-PCR reads with MiXCR, giving one entry per CDR3 protein. Seen here are about a million distinct CDR3 sequences, about 20% observed once, and the top ten hold about 6%. The sequencing input was blood, either unsorted or a sorted T cell fraction (not recorded which). The receptors were gathered from a human donor who was either an allogeneic HSCT recipient or a stem cell or donor lymphocyte infusion donor (not recorded which). It is not recorded whose cells these are; they may come from a transplant donor.

CDR3 sequence (DNA): TGTGCCAGCCAACGGGAGAGAGGATCCGGGGAGCTGTTTTTT. Translation gives CASQRERGSGELFF. The J gene is TRBJ2-2, the V gene TRBV3-1; possible D gene TRBD2, 6 bases. The CDR3 extends over 14 amino acids. Trimming left V 8 bases short and J 6 bases short, with 16 bases between. Germline CDR1 reads LGHDT; CDR2 reads YNNKEL (reference sequence).

This clonotype was detected a few times. The chain joins TRBV20-1 to TRBJ2-7; D remains unclear. Trimming cost V 3 bases and J 2 bases, with 11 bases left between them. The CDR3 has 13 residues. Germline V lookup: CDR1 DFQATT, CDR2 SNEGSKA (reference sequence). CDR3 DNA: TGCAGTGCTAGCAGCACTCCCCCCTACGAGCAGTACTTC. This translates into CSASSTPPYEQYF.

The chain couples TRBV20-1 to TRBJ2-7, with 7 bases lining up with TRBD1. There are 13 residues in the CDR3. Trimming took 6 bases from V and 4 from J; bases not matched to a gene: 9. From germline, CDR1 is DFQATT and CDR2 SNEGSKA (reference sequence). The CDR3 is CSAGTAPLYEQYF. The CDR3 nucleotides read TGCAGTGCGGGGACAGCCCCTTTGTACGAGCAGTACTTC.

This chain links TRBV6-5 with TRBJ1-4; D gene unclear. The CDR3 has 12 amino acids. V lost 8 bases and J 7 bases, leaving 11 bases between the germline ends. Germline-derived CDR1 and CDR2 are MNHEY and SVGAGI. The CDR3: CASGNYGEKLFF. The CDR3 nucleotides are TGTGCCAGCGGAAACTATGGTGAAAAACTGTTTTTT.

The rearrangement links TRBV7-2 to TRBJ2-2, with D uncertain. V was pared by 5 bases and J by 2 bases, with 15 bases between. CDR1 and CDR2 from the germline V gene are SGHTA and FQGNSA. The CDR3 spans 16 residues. The CDR3 DNA follows: TGTGCCAGCAGCCGGCGAGAAGGTGGAAACACCGGGGAGCTGTTTTTT. This codes for CASSRREGGNTGELFF.

In its sample, this clonotype was seen a few times. The chain links TRBV11-3 to TRBJ2-7; the match to TRBD2 covers 10 bases. Per the germline V gene, CDR1 is SGHNT and CDR2 is YENEEA. CDR3 length equals 14 residues. V lost 5 bases, J lost 6 bases, and 7 bases stayed unmatched. CDR3 DNA: TGTGCCAGCAGCCGAGACCTAGCGGGAGTCGAGCAGTACTTC. Encoded protein: CASSRDLAGVEQYF.

This clonotype has only a few counts. The gene calls are TRBV12-3 or TRBV12-4 and TRBJ1-2; D is undetermined. V lost 3 bases to trimming and J lost 6 bases, with 11 bases between them. The CDR3 consists of 13 residues. CDR3 in amino acids: CASSFGLLDGYTF. In DNA, the CDR3 is TGTGCCAGCAGTTTTGGACTGCTGGATGGCTACACCTTC.

The V call is TRBV6-1, the J call TRBJ2-7; the D gene is possibly TRBD2 (6 bases). The CDR3 loop spans 15 amino acids. Trimming removed 6 bases from V and 3 bases from J, with 18 bases in between. Germline V gene data show CDR1 as MNHNS and CDR2 as SASEGT. The CDR3 region has the DNA TGTGCCAGCAGCCCCCAGCGGGCCTGGTTCTACGAGCAGTACTTC. Protein: CASSPQRAWFYEQYF.

The table lists this clonotype with many counts. V is TRBV6-1 and J is TRBJ1-4, with D possibly matching TRBD1 (5 bases). V lost 6 bases, J lost 7 bases, and 15 bases lay in between. The germline V gene has CDR1 MNHNS and CDR2 SASEGT. The CDR3 covers 14 residues. CDR3 nucleotides: TGTGCCAGCAGCCCGGGGGGGATAGGTGAAAAACTGTTTTTT. Its protein product is CASSPGGIGEKLFF.

This clonotype was recorded at least ten times. CDR3 nucleotides: TGTGCCAGCAGTCCCGCAGCGTTCCAAGAGACCCAGTACTTC. This translates into CASSPAAFQETQYF. The chain couples TRBV12-3 or TRBV12-4 to TRBJ2-5; D not resolved. The CDR3 extends over 14 amino acids. With 5 bases removed from V and 1 base from J, the gap between germline ends came to 11 bases.

With respect to this clonotype: The junction does not match germline at one end; this may be a read error. The rearrangement joins TRBV7-9 to TRBJ2-2; 7 nucleotides match TRBD1. Germline CDR1 is SEHNR and CDR2 is FQNEAQ (reference sequence). The CDR3 contains 15 residues. CDR3 region: CASSLTGKGTGELLF. The CDR3 DNA is TGTGCCAGCAGCTTGACAGGGAAGGGCACCGGGGAGCTGCTTTTT.

CDR3 coding DNA: TGTGCCACCAGCAGAGTGGTCTCTCCGAACACTGAAGCTTTCTTT. It is translated as CATSRVVSPNTEAFF. The V gene is TRBV15, the J gene TRBJ1-1; D not resolved. Germline V gene sequence: CDR1 LNHNV, CDR2 YYDKDF (reference sequence). Trimming left V 1 base short and J 1 base short, with 10 bases between. The CDR3 length is 15 residues.

Only a few counts were recorded for this clonotype. The chain couples TRBV9 to TRBJ2-7; TRBD1 matches at 10 bases. Germline trimming cut 0 bases from V and 4 bases from J; bases unmatched to any gene: 4. The germline V gene encodes CDR1 SGDLS and CDR2 YYNGEE. The CDR3 length is 15 residues. The CDR3 loop reads CASSVAGQGIYEQYF. CDR3 sequence (DNA): TGTGCCAGCAGCGTAGCGGGACAGGGGATATACGAGCAGTACTTC. Supplemented by reference TRBV9 and TRBJ2-7, the full variable domain reads DSGVTQTPKHLITATGQRVTLRCSPRSGDLSVYWYQQSLDQGLQFLIQYYNGEERAKGNILERFSAQQFPDLHSELNLSSLELGDSALYFCASSVAGQGIYEQYFGPGTRLTVT.

This clonotype was detected a few times. The chain recombines TRBV20-1 with TRBJ2-1, with D possibly being TRBD1 or TRBD2 (5 bases each). Germline V lookup: CDR1 DFQATT, CDR2 SNEGSKA (reference sequence). The CDR3 covers 15 residues. V was shortened by 7 bases and J by 2 bases, with 18 bases between the two germline ends. The CDR3 reads CSVASGKGAYNEQFF. CDR3 coding DNA: TGCAGTGTAGCCTCGGGGAAAGGGGCCTACAATGAGCAGTTCTTC.

The sample holds a few counts of this clonotype. The chain links TRBV20-1 to TRBJ2-1; TRBD2 is a possible D gene (6 bases). In germline, CDR1 is DFQATT, CDR2 SNEGSKA (reference sequence). The CDR3 extends over 14 amino acids. With 7 bases removed from V and 2 bases from J, the gap between germline ends came to 15 bases. The CDR3 nucleotides are TGCAGTGTCAGTACCGGGAGCGCCTACAATGAGCAGTTCTTC. Protein: CSVSTGSAYNEQFF.

This clonotype has a count of ten or more. The gene calls are TRBV12-3 or TRBV12-4 and TRBJ1-5, with TRBD1 identical over 11 bases. This CDR3 region has 15 residues. Trimming at V came to 3 bases and at J to 4 bases, leaving 2 bases not matched to a gene. CDR3 DNA: TGTGCCAGCAGTTTTTGGGACAGGGGGAATCAGCCCCAGCATTTT. It codes for CASSFWDRGNQPQHF.

This chain uses TRBV5-1 with TRBJ2-5; 8 bases align to TRBD1. CDR3 length: 15 residues. Germline assignment: CDR1 SGHRS and CDR2 YFSETQ. V gave up 0 bases and J gave up 5 bases; unmatched junction bases: 6. The CDR3 coding sequence is TGCGCCAGCAGCTTGGCCTCAGGGGGCGCGGAGACCCAGTACTTC. It yields the protein CASSLASGGAETQYF. Complete variable domain (other parts from reference TRBV5-1 and TRBJ2-5): KAGVTQTPRYLIKTRGQQVTLSCSPISGHRSVSWYQQTPGQGLQFLFEYFSETQRNKGNFPGRFSGRQFSNSRSEMNVSTLELGDSALYLCASSLASGGAETQYFGPGTRLLVL.

The chain uses TRBV9 and TRBJ2-1; the match to TRBD2 covers 8 bases. This CDR3 spans 16 amino acids. After removal of 4 bases from V and 8 bases from J, the junction contained 14 bases not matched to a gene. Per germline, CDR1 SGDLS and CDR2 YYNGEE. CDR3 amino acids: CASSLAGLATHDEQFF. CDR3 DNA sequence: TGTGCCAGCAGCCTAGCTGGACTAGCCACTCACGATGAGCAGTTCTTC.

This clonotype was seen only a few times. The chain recombines TRBV5-1 with TRBJ2-5, with D possibly being TRBD1 (6 bases). Germline CDR1 is SGHRS and CDR2 is YFSETQ. There are 14 residues in the CDR3. V was cut by 0 bases and J by 4 bases, with 10 bases left in between. The CDR3: CASSLEGQRETQYF. As DNA, the CDR3 is TGCGCCAGCAGCTTGGAAGGACAGCGAGAGACCCAGTACTTC.